This TCR beta chain was sequenced during a study of early T cells in non-severe SARS-CoV-2 infection (dated by TCRdb to about 2021). In the study overall: Bulk RNA from unsorted whole blood was used for TCR sequencing, so alpha and beta chains could not be paired. On the study overall, not on this receptor specifically: VDJdb matching was skewed toward anti-spike CD8 responses and likely underestimated virus-specific expansions by missing private and CD4 specificities.

The library was obtained by 5' RACE. Data came from a NextSeq 500. Unique molecular identifiers were attached to individual cDNA molecules in the TCR library protocol so that sequencing error and PCR bias could be corrected. TCR alpha and beta chains were both sequenced, and the abundances of alpha and beta sequences in each sample were closely correlated with each other. The published analysis was carried out like this. Decombinator V4 was used to perform V gene, J gene and CDR3 annotation of TCR sequences. TCRs were defined as expanded if a significant change between any two time points was detected under a Poisson model with p below 0.0001. TCR abundances were normalised to the total number of TCRs sequenced per sample and were expressed as counts per million. TRAV1-2 paired with TRAJ12, TRAJ20 or TRAJ33 defined MAIT TCRs, while TRAV10 paired with TRAJ18 defined iNKT TCRs. A search of VDJdb, accessed on 1 November 2021, was run for TCRs annotated to CMV, EBV and SARS-CoV-2, with TCRs annotated for multiple antigens excluded. Using fastp trimming at Q25 and MiXCR clonotype assembly, TCRdb reanalyzed the public sequencing data and kept in-frame beta chains. Here each entry gathers all rows of one CDR3 protein and keeps the most common genes and DNA. The V and J calls here are based on TCRdb, not the publication. Present in this sample are 90,000 to 120,000 distinct CDR3 sequences, over 8.5% of which were seen just once. The top ten constitute roughly 7.1% of the sample.

A case-control design nested within a healthcare worker cohort in London, UK, was used, with weekly nasopharyngeal swab PCR tests and blood sampling performed. Healthcare workers were recruited between 23 and 31 March 2020, during the week of the UK lockdown, and were followed weekly for up to about 16 weeks. V is reduced by 2 bases and J by 1 base, leaving a spacing of 7 bases between them. The CDR3 measures 14 amino acids from cysteine to phenylalanine. The sequence is cut down to CDR3 DNA, 42 bases in frame from base 1. Reading the germline V gene gives CDR1 SNHLY and CDR2 FYNNEI. A note on this clonotype: What antigen it recognizes has not been identified. No much larger clone exists at a distance of one base, and base qualities are not known.

This clonotype originated in an adult who was a healthcare worker with PCR-confirmed SARS-CoV-2 infection or an uninfected control (not recorded which). What was sequenced was whole blood. Recombination linked TRBV2 to TRBJ2-3; no confident D gene assignment can be made. The CDR3 here reads CASSETLRTDTQYF. At the DNA level, the sequence is TGTGCCAGCAGTGAAACCCTTCGCACAGATACGCAGTATTTT.